Below, 20 T cell receptor beta chains from the same sample are listed, as sequenced in a study of T-cell reconstitution after alpha-beta-depleted transplantation in children. This sample's TCRbeta library carried unique molecular identifier barcodes. TCRdb ran MiXCR on the PCR reads and lists one entry per CDR3 protein. Among roughly 610,000 distinct CDR3 sequences listed, 10% were seen once. Source: PBMCs from the stem cell graft donor, taken from the stem cell graft. These receptors all come from a human donor who donated a stem cell graft to a child with acute myeloid leukemia.

This clonotype has at least ten counts. The CDR3 DNA sequence: TGTGCCAGCAGCAGAAGGTCCCGGACAGGGAAGGACGAGCAGTACTTC. Residues: CASSRRSRTGKDEQYF. V is TRBV6-1 and J is TRBJ2-7; 8 bases are a match to TRBD1. The CDR3 totals 16 residues. In germline, CDR1 is MNHNS, CDR2 SASEGT. Trimming cost V 6 bases and J 5 bases; bases outside gene matches: 15.

The chain has TRBV9 and TRBJ2-7, with TRBD1 identical over 9 bases. The CDR3 is 14 residues long. CDR1 is SGDLS, CDR2 YYNGEE, per germline. V lost 7 bases to trimming and J lost 7 bases; unmatched junction nucleotides: 12. The CDR3: CASSRDRDLEEQYF. The CDR3 region has the DNA TGTGCCAGCTCCCGGGACAGGGACCTTGAGGAGCAGTACTTC.

The chain uses TRBV30 and TRBJ2-7; D is possibly TRBD1 or TRBD2 (5 bases each). Germline values: CDR1 GTSNPN, CDR2 SVGIG (reference sequence). V was cut by 5 bases and J by 7 bases, with 9 bases left in between. The CDR3 has 10 amino acids. The CDR3 DNA reads TGTGCCTGGGGGGGAGTGGAGCAGTACTTC. It translates to CAWGGVEQYF.

Points on this clonotype: Possible read error: a much larger clone is one base away. The chain has TRBV7-9 and TRBJ2-5, with D hard to call. Germline V gene data show CDR1 as SEHNR and CDR2 as FQNEAQ (reference sequence). The ends were cut back, 7 bases at V and 4 bases at J, with 13 bases in the middle. The CDR3 is 13 amino acids. The CDR3 reads CASTAPSRETQYF. In nucleotides, the CDR3 is TGTGCCAGCACCGCCCCGTCCCGAGAGACCCAGTACTTC.

In this sample, this clonotype turned up many times. The chain combines TRBV24-1 with TRBJ2-2; D may correspond to TRBD1 or TRBD2 (7 bases each). Germline CDR1 reads KGHDR; CDR2 reads SFDVKD. The CDR3 has 15 amino acids. The V end lost 6 bases, the J end lost 5 bases, and 15 bases lay between the germline ends. The CDR3 bases are TGTGCCACCAGTCCGACAGGGAGGGATACCGGGGAGCTGTTTTTT. Amino acids: CATSPTGRDTGELFF.

J is TRBJ2-7 and V is TRBV20-1; D call uncertain. Trimming shortened V by 3 bases and J by 6 bases, and 18 bases separated the two germline ends. The CDR3 is made up of 14 amino acids. Per germline, CDR1 DFQATT and CDR2 SNEGSKA (reference sequence). This chain's CDR3 is CSASSPGKSAEQYF. The CDR3 bases are TGCAGTGCTAGCTCCCCGGGTAAGTCGGCCGAGCAGTACTTC.

A few counts support this clonotype. V and J are TRBV7-3 and TRBJ2-1, with 16 bases lining up with TRBD2. The CDR3 totals 16 residues. CDR1 and CDR2 (germline): SGHTA, FQGTGA. V gave up 4 bases and J gave up 7 bases; unmatched junction bases: 4. Here the CDR3 DNA reads TGTGCCAGCAGCTCGGGACTAGCGGGAGGGGAAAATGAGCAGTTCTTC. It encodes CASSSGLAGGENEQFF.

The rearrangement uses TRBV20-1 and TRBJ1-4; the D is unclear. This CDR3 is 12 amino acids long. CDR1 is DFQATT, CDR2 SNEGSKA, per germline (reference sequence). V was cut by 6 bases and J by 8 bases, with 13 bases left in between. In nucleotides, the CDR3 is TGCAGTGCCTTTCAAAGTGGCGAAAAACTGTTTTTT. Encoded protein: CSAFQSGEKLFF.

This clonotype was picked up a small number of times. This chain links TRBV12-3 or TRBV12-4 with TRBJ1-4; 7 bases are a match to TRBD1. Trimming removed 6 bases from V and 7 bases from J; junction bases left unmatched: 8. The CDR3 sequence is 14 residues long. CDR3 region: CASRLGGVSEKLFF. DNA of the CDR3: TGTGCCAGCAGGCTAGGGGGCGTGAGTGAAAAACTGTTTTTT.

With regard to this clonotype: With a much larger clone just one base away, this may be a read error. This chain links TRBV3-1 with TRBJ1-1; tentative D call: TRBD1 (5 bases). CDR3 length: 14 residues. Germline lookup yields CDR1 LGHDT and CDR2 YNNKEL (reference sequence). The germline V and J ends were trimmed by 1 base and 9 bases, with 15 bases remaining between them. The CDR3 DNA reads as TGTGCCAGCAGCCAAGTACTGCGAGGGGTGCAAGCTTTCTTT. Translated, it gives CASSQVLRGVQAFF.

This clonotype was counted a few times. The genes are TRBV11-3 and TRBJ2-1, with unresolved D. This CDR3 is built from 14 residues. Germline V gene data show CDR1 as SGHNT and CDR2 as YENEEA. V was cut by 1 base and J by 1 base, with 5 bases left in between. The CDR3 DNA reads TGTGCCAGCAGCTTAGGGTGGTCCTACAATGAGCAGTTCTTC. It yields the protein CASSLGWSYNEQFF.

The genes are TRBV6-2 or TRBV6-3 and TRBJ2-7; 9 bases line up with TRBD2. The germline CDR1 and CDR2 sequences are MNHEY and SVGEGT. The ends lost 9 bases at V and 0 bases at J; junction bases unmatched: 12. This CDR3 is built from 16 residues. CDR3 in DNA: TGTGCCAGTTCGCGGGTTAGCGGGAGAGACTCCTACGAGCAGTACTTC. It encodes CASSRVSGRDSYEQYF.

The chain recombines TRBV28 with TRBJ2-4; tentatively, D is TRBD1 (6 bases). The CDR3 runs 16 residues. V dropped 5 bases and J dropped 0 bases, with 14 bases sitting between them. The germline CDR1 and CDR2 sequences are MDHEN and SYDVKM. CDR3 loop: CASSHYRVGAKNIQYF. CDR3 DNA sequence: TGTGCCAGCAGTCACTACAGGGTTGGAGCCAAAAACATTCAGTACTTC.

This clonotype has more than one count but fewer than ten. The chain is built from TRBV29-1 and TRBJ1-2, with D unresolved. Trimming shortened V by 4 bases and J by 8 bases, and 11 bases separated the two germline ends. This CDR3 is 11 amino acids long. Germline V gene data show CDR1 as SQVTM and CDR2 as ANQGSEA. The CDR3 region is CSVVGVRGYTF. CDR3 bases: TGCAGCGTTGTCGGGGTAAGAGGCTACACCTTC.

This clonotype was seen only a few times. The V gene is TRBV12-3 or TRBV12-4, the J gene TRBJ1-5; 9 nucleotides match TRBD1. V trimming: 5 bases; J trimming: 8 bases; junction bases outside the gene matches: 7. CDR3 length: 14 residues. CDR3 in amino acids: CASSRTGEREPQHF. The CDR3 region has the DNA TGTGCCAGCAGTAGGACAGGGGAAAGAGAGCCCCAGCATTTT.

This chain joins TRBV7-9 and TRBJ2-3, with D perhaps given as TRBD1 or TRBD2 (6 bases each). The CDR3 covers 12 residues. Trimming took off 1 base at V and 9 bases at J, with 8 bases between the two ends. Germline CDR1 SEHNR, CDR2 FQNEAQ (reference sequence). CDR3 DNA: TGTGCCAGCAGCTTAGAGGGGGGCACGCAGTATTTT. Its translation is CASSLEGGTQYF.

This clonotype was counted at least ten times. The chain links TRBV20-1 to TRBJ2-1; maybe TRBD1 (6 bases). Trimming took off 6 bases at V and 10 bases at J, with 13 bases between the two ends. CDR1 and CDR2 from the germline V gene are DFQATT and SNEGSKA (reference sequence). This CDR3 is built from 11 residues. The CDR3 spells CSAGTQGEQFF. In DNA form, the CDR3 reads TGCAGTGCCGGAACTCAGGGGGAGCAGTTCTTC.

This clonotype showed up many times. This chain joins TRBV5-1 and TRBJ2-1, with unresolved D. The germline CDR1 and CDR2 sequences are SGHRS and YFSETQ. V was trimmed by 2 bases and J by 14 bases, leaving 17 bases between them. The length of the CDR3 is 13 residues. CDR3 residues: CASSLNTEDGKFF. The CDR3 DNA reads as TGCGCCAGCAGCTTAAACACCGAGGATGGCAAGTTCTTC.

This clonotype was detected a few times. An end of the junction does not agree with germline; a read error may underlie this. The genes are TRBV20-1 and TRBJ2-7, with 13 bases that match TRBD2. CDR1 and CDR2 from the germline V gene are DFQATT and SNEGSKA (reference sequence). The CDR3 is 15 residues long. The CDR3 DNA follows: TGCAGTGCATTTACTAGCGGGAGGGCCTCGTACGAGCAGTATTTC. Translated: CSAFTSGRASYEQYF.

This clonotype was seen a few times. The rearrangement joins TRBV12-3 or TRBV12-4 to TRBJ1-6; 9 bases match TRBD1. The CDR3 runs to 15 residues. Germline trimming cut 6 bases from V and 5 bases from J; bases unmatched to any gene: 5. CDR3 in DNA: TGTGCCAGCAGGTCAAGGACAGGGGATAATTCACCCCTCCACTTT. The encoded protein is CASRSRTGDNSPLHF.